This paragraph covers one T cell receptor (beta chain) sequence. Its binding antigen is unknown. No base quality values were provided; no much bigger clone lies one nucleotide off. There are 15 amino acids in the CDR3, from cysteine to phenylalanine inclusive. Only CDR3 DNA remains: 45 bases, in frame from the first base. The germline V gene gives CDR1 as SGHRS and CDR2 as YFSETQ. V is shortened by 1 base, J by 4 bases, and the region joining them spans 13 bases. Participants in the prospective study were enrolled through a virtual design, were aged roughly 18 to 90 years, and lived in roughly 26 United States geographic areas. In the prospective study, participants were assigned to cohorts based on the clinical history participants reported in a screening survey and a study questionnaire. In the prospective study, mobile phlebotomists collected whole blood, serum and a nasopharyngeal or oropharyngeal swab from each participant. Participants in the prospective study had the option to provide additional blood draws and questionnaires over an approximately 2-month period. Before DNA extraction, prospective study blood samples were shipped either frozen or at room temperature.

TCRbeta CDR3 regions were amplified from genomic DNA by means of the immunoSEQ Assay, a bias-controlled multiplex PCR. Under the source paper's analysis protocol: Within the assay, amplification of reference gene primers was used to estimate how many nucleated cells each sample contained. To quantify the absolute abundance of each unique TCRbeta CDR3 rearrangement, sequence reads were collapsed and filtered. Productive Simpson clonality was computed per sample as the square root of Simpson's diversity index over productive rearrangements. As stored in TCRdb, this immuneACCESS dataset retains in-frame rearrangements with V and J assigned. A fraction of the clones does not appear; measured against another copy, unresolved V genes explain less than half of the discrepancy, and the remainder lacks a known reason. D and trimming were read from the DNA, whereas the V and J calls and clone size are those reported in that table. The sample profile shows some 240,000 clones; around 87% of them were found once. The ten largest make up less than 4% of the sample.

The source of the sample is a study of blood T cell repertoires in COVID-19 (dated by TCRdb to the early 2020s). The study in broad terms: Samples from collaborators originated in the United States, Italy and Spain and spanned both the acute and convalescent phases of COVID-19. The material from the prospective study consisted of cDNA or gDNA derived from T cells, B-cell-depleted T cells, or PBMCs. HLA class I and class II types, where available, came from metadata supplied by the sample provider rather than from assay-based typing. The samples were drawn from the first 160 participants of the ongoing ImmuneRACE study and from 1,254 subjects provided by 6 global collaborators. The repertoires were released in a freely available public database intended as a resource for research on the immune response to SARS-CoV-2. The sample metadata nearly always contained a de-identified subject ID, COVID-19 status, age in years and sex. The dataset comprised deeply sampled blood TCRbeta repertoires from subjects exposed to, actively infected with, or recovered from COVID-19. On the study overall, not on this receptor specifically: The quantity of clinical and demographic metadata differed by source and by participant and was supplied without curation.

The sequence came from a woman aged 40 to 50 with acute COVID-19. The sample was PBMCs or T cells enriched from blood (not recorded which). The chain was built from TRBV5-1 and TRBJ2-3; a tentative D match to TRBD2 spans 6 bases. The CDR3 protein is CASSLWGGSADTQYF. Here is the DNA: TGCGCCAGCAGCTTGTGGGGAGGTAGCGCAGATACGCAGTATTTT. This CDR3, with the reference TRBV5-1 and TRBJ2-3 proteins standing in past its ends, gives the full variable domain KAGVTQTPRYLIKTRGQQVTLSCSPISGHRSVSWYQQTPGQGLQFLFEYFSETQRNKGNFPGRFSGRQFSNSRSEMNVSTLELGDSALYLCASSLWGGSADTQYFGPGTRLTVL.